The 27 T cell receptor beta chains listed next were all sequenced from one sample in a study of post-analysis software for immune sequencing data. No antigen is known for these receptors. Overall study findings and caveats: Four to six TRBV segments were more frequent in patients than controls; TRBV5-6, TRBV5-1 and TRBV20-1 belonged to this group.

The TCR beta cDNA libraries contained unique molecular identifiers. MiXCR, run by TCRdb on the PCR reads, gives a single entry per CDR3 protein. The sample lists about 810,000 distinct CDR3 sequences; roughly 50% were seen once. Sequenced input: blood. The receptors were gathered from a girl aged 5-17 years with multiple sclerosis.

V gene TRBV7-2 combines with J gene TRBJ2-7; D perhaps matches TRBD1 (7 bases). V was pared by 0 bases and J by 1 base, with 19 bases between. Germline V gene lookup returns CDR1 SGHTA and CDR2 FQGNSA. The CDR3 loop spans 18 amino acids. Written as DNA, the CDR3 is TGTGCCAGCAGCTTAGCGGGGAGGACAGGAAGGGGTTCCTACGAGCAGTACTTC. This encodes CASSLAGRTGRGSYEQYF.

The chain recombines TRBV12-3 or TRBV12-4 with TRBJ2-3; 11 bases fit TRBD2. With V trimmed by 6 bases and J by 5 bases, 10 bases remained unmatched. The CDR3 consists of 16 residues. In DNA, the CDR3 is TGTGCCAGCAGGCCTGCCTTTAGCGGGGGGGTAGATACGCAGTATTTT. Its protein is CASRPAFSGGVDTQYF.

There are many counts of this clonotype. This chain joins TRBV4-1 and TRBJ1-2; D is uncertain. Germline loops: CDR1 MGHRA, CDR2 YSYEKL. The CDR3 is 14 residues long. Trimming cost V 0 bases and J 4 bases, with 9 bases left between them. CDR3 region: CASSQEGQVYGYTF. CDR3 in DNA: TGCGCCAGCAGCCAAGAAGGCCAGGTCTATGGCTACACCTTC.

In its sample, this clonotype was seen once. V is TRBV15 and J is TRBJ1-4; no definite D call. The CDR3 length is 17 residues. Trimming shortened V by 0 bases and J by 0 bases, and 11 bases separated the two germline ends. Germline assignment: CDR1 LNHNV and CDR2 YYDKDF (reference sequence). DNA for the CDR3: TGTGCCACCAGCAGAGATAACAATGCCGCAACTAATGAAAAACTGTTTTTT. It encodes CATSRDNNAATNEKLFF.

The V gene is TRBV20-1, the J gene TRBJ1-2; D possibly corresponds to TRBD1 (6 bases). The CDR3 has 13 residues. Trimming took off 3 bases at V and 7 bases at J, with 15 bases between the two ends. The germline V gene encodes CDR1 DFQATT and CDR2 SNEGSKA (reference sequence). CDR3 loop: CSASPGVRGGYTF. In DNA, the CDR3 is TGCAGTGCTAGCCCAGGGGTTCGCGGTGGCTACACCTTC.

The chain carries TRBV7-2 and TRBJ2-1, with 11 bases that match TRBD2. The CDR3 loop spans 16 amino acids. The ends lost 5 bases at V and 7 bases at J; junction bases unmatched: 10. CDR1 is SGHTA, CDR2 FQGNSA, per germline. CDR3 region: CASSRFSGGAGNEQFF. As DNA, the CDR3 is TGTGCCAGCAGCCGATTTAGCGGGGGGGCCGGGAATGAGCAGTTCTTC.

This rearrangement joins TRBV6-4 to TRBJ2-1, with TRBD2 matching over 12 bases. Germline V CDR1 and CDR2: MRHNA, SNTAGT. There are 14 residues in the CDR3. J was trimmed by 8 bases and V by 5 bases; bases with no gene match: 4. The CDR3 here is CASSPTSGSYEQFF. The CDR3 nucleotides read TGTGCCAGCAGTCCGACTAGCGGGAGCTATGAGCAGTTCTTC.

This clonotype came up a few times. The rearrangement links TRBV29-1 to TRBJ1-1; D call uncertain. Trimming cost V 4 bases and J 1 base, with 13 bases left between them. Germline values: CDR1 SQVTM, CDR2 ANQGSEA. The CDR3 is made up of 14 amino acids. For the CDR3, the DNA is TGCAGCGTTGTGGACGTCCTGACGAACACTGAAGCTTTCTTT. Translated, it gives CSVVDVLTNTEAFF.

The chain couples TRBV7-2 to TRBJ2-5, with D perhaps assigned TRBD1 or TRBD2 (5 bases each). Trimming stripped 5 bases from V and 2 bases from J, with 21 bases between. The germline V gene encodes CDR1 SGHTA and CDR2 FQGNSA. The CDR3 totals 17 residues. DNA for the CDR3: TGTGCCAGCAGCAGTCGTACTACCGGGACCGTGCAAGAGACCCAGTACTTC. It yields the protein CASSSRTTGTVQETQYF.

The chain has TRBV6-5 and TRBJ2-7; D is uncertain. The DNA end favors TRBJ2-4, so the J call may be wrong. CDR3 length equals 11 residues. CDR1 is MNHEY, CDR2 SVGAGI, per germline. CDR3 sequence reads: CASGLGNIQYF. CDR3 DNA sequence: TGTGCCAGCGGTCTGGGGAACATTCAGTACTTC.

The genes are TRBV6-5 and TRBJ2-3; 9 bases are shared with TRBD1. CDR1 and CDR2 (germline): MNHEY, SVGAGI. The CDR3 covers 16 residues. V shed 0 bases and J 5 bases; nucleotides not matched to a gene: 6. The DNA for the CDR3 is TGTGCCAGCAGTTACTCGTGGGACAGGGAGCGAGATACGCAGTATTTT. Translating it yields CASSYSWDRERDTQYF.

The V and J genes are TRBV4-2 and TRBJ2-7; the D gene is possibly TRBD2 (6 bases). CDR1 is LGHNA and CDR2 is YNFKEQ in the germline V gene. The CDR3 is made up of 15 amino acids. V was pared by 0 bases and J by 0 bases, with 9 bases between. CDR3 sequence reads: CASSQEGGSSYEQYF. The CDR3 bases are TGTGCCAGCAGCCAAGAGGGGGGAAGCTCCTACGAGCAGTACTTC.

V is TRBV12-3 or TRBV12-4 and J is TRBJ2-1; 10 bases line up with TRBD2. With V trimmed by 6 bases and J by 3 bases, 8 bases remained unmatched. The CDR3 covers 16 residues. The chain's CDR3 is CASSFALAGDYNEQFF. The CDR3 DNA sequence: TGTGCCAGCAGCTTTGCCCTAGCGGGGGACTACAATGAGCAGTTCTTC.

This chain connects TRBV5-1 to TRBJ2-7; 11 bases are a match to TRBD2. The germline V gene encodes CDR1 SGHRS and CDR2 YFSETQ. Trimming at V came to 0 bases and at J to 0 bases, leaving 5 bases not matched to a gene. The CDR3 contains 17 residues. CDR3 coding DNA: TGCGCCAGCAGCTTGGTCGCTAGCGGGGGGACCTCCTACGAGCAGTACTTC. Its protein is CASSLVASGGTSYEQYF.

The CDR3, as DNA: TGTGCCAGCAACGGAGTGAACACTGAAGCTTTCTTT. Translation: CASNGVNTEAFF. The rearrangement links TRBV3-1 to TRBJ1-1; D not resolved. This CDR3 contains 12 residues. In germline, CDR1 is LGHDT, CDR2 YNNKEL (reference sequence). V lost 7 bases, J lost 0 bases, and 6 bases lay in between.

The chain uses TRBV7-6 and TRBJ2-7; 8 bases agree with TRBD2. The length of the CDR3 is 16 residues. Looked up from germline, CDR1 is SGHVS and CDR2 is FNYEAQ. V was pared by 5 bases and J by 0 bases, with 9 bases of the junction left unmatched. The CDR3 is CASSPRIAGLSYEQYF. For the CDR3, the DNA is TGTGCCAGCAGCCCCCGAATAGCGGGACTCTCCTACGAGCAGTACTTC. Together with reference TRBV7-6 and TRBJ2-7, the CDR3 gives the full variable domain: GAGVSQSPRYKVTKRGQDVALRCDPISGHVSLYWYRQALGQGPEFLTYFNYEAQQDKSGLPNDRFSAERPEGSISTLTIQRTEQRDSAMYRCASSPRIAGLSYEQYFGPGTRLTVT.

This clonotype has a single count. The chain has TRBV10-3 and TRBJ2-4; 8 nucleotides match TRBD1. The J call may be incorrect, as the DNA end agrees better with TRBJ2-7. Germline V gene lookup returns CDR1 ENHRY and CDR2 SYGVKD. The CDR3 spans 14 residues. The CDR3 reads CATATGEVSYEQYF. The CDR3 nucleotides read TGTGCCACCGCGACAGGGGAGGTCTCTTACGAGCAGTACTTC.

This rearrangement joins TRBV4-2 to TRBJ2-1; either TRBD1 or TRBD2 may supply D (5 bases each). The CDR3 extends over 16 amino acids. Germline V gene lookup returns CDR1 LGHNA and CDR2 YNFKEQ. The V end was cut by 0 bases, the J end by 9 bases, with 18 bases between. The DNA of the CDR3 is TGTGCCAGCAGCCAAGATACAGGCCTACTGAGCGGTGAGCAGTTCTTC. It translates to CASSQDTGLLSGEQFF.

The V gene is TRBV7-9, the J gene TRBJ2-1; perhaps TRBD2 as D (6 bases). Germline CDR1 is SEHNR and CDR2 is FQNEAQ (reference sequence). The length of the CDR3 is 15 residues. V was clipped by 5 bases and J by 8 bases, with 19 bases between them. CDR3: CASSAARAGTYEQFF. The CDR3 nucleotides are TGTGCCAGCAGCGCCGCTAGAGCTGGGACTTATGAGCAGTTCTTC.

The CDR3 DNA follows: TGCAGCGTTGAAGATCGCGCCGGGACAACCTCCTACAATGAGCAGTTCTTC. Amino acids: CSVEDRAGTTSYNEQFF. V is TRBV29-1 and J is TRBJ2-1, with D perhaps TRBD1 (6 bases). The germline V and J ends were trimmed by 0 bases and 0 bases, with 15 bases remaining between them. Germline CDR1 is SQVTM and CDR2 is ANQGSEA. The CDR3 is made up of 17 amino acids.

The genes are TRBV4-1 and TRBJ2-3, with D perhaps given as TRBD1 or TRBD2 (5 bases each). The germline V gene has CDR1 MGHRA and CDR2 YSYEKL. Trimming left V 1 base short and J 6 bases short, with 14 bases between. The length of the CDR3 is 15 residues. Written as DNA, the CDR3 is TGCGCCAGCAGCCAAGTGGGGGATATGGGCGATACGCAGTATTTT. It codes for CASSQVGDMGDTQYF.

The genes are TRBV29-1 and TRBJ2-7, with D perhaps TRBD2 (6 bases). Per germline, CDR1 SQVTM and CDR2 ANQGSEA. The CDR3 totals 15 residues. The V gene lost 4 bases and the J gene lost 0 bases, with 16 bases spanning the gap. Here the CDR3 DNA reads TGCAGCGTTGTCGAAATGGGGGGTTTCTCCTACGAGCAGTACTTC. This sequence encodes CSVVEMGGFSYEQYF.

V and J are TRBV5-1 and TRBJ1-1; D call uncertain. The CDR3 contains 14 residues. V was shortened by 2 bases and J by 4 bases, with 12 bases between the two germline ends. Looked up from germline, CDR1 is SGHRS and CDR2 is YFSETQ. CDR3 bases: TGCGCCAGCAGCTTAACCGCTGGAACCACTGAAGCTTTCTTT. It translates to CASSLTAGTTEAFF.

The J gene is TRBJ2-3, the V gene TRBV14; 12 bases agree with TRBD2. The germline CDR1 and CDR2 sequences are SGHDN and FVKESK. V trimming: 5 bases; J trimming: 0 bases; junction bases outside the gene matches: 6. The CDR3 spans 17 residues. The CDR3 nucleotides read TGTGCCAGCAGCGCGACTAGCGGGGGTCCTAGCACAGATACGCAGTATTTT. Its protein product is CASSATSGGPSTDTQYF.

This CDR3 reads CAISERVAATDTGELFF. The CDR3 DNA is TGTGCCATCAGTGAGAGGGTAGCGGCCACCGACACCGGGGAGCTGTTTTTT. The rearrangement joins TRBV10-3 to TRBJ2-2; tentatively, D is TRBD2 (6 bases). The length of the CDR3 is 17 residues. V lost 2 bases and J lost 3, with 16 bases in between. CDR1 and CDR2 (germline): ENHRY, SYGVKD.

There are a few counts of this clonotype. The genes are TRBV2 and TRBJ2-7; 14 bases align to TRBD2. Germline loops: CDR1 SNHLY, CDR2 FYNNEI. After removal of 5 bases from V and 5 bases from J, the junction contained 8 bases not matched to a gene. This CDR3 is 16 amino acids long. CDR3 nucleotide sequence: TGTGCCAGCAGTAGGGGGACTAGCGGGAGTGTCGACGAGCAGTACTTC. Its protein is CASSRGTSGSVDEQYF.

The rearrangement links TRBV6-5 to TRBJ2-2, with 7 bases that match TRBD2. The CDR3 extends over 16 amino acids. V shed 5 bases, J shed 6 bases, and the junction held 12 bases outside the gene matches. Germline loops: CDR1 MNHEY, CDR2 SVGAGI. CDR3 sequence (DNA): TGTGCCAGCAGTCCCCCGGGAGGTGTGGACGCCGGGGAGCTGTTTTTT. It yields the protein CASSPPGGVDAGELFF.